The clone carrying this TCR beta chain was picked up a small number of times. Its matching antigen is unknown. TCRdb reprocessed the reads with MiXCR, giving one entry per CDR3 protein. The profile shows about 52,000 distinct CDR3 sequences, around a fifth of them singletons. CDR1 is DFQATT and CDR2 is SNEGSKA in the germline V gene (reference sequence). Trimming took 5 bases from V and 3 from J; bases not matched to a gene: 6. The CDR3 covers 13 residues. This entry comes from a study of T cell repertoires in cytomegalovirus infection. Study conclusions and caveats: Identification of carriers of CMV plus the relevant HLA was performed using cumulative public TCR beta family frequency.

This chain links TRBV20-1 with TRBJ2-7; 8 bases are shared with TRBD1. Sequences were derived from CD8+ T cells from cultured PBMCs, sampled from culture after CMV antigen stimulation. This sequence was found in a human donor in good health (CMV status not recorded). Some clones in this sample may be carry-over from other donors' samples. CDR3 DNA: TGCAGTGCTCCCCAGGGGGCGGGCTACGAGCAGTACTTC. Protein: CSAPQGAGYEQYF.